The source of this T cell receptor beta chain is a study of molecular identifiers for immune sequencing clone quantification. Notes on this clonotype: What it recognizes is unknown.

The study, taken as a whole, reports: It was shown that clones above 20 RNA copies held over 99% of effector molecules, but under 1% in naive cells. Underestimated sizes of highly expanded clones could result from identical TCR molecules that share a barcode.

V shed 4 bases and J shed 6 bases, with 16 bases lying between them. CDR3 length: 14 amino acids. The germline V gene has CDR1 MGHRA and CDR2 YSYEKL. Previously reported methods and listed TCR primers produced the bulk TCR libraries. MiXCR, applied by TCRdb to the PCR reads, yields one record per CDR3 protein. The sample includes around 40,000 distinct CDR3 sequences, 15% to 20% of them seen just once. Researchers sorted naive CD8 T cells as cells that were CD8+CD4-CCR7+CD45RA+. The source material was naive CD8+ T cells from blood, with Jurkat cell RNA spiked in. The subset is: FACS-sorted CD8+CD4-CCR7+CD45RA+ naive T cells. The V gene is TRBV4-1, the J gene TRBJ2-7, with TRBD1 as a possible D gene (6 bases). The origin of this receptor is a human donor in good health. Some libraries in this study had Jurkat cell RNA spiked in. The CDR3 is CASSLTDSASEQYF. The CDR3 region has the DNA TGCGCCAGCAGCCTAACGGACAGCGCATCCGAGCAGTACTTC.